This entry concerns a single T cell receptor beta chain. Its antigen remains unidentified. This specimen belongs to a study of beta chain features in type 1 diabetes. Study-wide findings and caveats: Shortening of TCRB CDR3s, moderate but significant, appeared in all four CD4+ subsets of Type 1 diabetes patients. Type 1 diabetes patients had VDJ junctions that carried fewer insertions and more deletions.

Reverse transcription of all isolated RNA meant that expressed TCRB transcripts were sequenced. The table came from immunoSEQ multiplex PCR; TCRdb's copy has only in-frame clones and leaves some out. The sample consists of 150,000 to 190,000 clones, about 8.1% of them appearing once. This TCR was sampled from a man between 18 and 29 years old in good health. Sequenced material: central memory CD4+ T cells from blood.

The CDR3 here is CASSPRPAGNPYNEQFF. The CDR3 DNA is TGTGCCAGCAGCCCCCGCCCTGCGGGTAACCCCTACAATGAGCAGTTCTTC. The rearrangement uses TRBV7-6 and TRBJ2-1, with D possibly matching TRBD2 (5 bases). The germline V gene has CDR1 SGHVS and CDR2 FNYEAQ. The CDR3 has 17 residues. V lost 5 bases to trimming and J lost 2 bases, with 19 bases between them.